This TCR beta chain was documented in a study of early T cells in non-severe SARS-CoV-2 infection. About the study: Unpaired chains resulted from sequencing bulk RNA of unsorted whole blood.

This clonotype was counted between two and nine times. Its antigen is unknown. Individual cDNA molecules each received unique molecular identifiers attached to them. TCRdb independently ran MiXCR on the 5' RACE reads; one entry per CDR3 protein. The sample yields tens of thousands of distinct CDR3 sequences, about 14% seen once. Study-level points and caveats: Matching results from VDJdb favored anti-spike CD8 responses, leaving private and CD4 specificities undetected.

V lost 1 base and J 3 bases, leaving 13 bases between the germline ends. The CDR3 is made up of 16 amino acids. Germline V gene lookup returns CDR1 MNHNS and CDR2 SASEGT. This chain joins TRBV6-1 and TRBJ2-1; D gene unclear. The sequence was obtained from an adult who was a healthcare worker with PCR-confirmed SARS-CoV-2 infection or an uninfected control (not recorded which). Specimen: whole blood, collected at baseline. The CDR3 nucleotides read TGTGCCAGCAGTGAAGGGGGTGGCCCCTTCTACAATGAGCAGTTCTTC. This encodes CASSEGGGPFYNEQFF.